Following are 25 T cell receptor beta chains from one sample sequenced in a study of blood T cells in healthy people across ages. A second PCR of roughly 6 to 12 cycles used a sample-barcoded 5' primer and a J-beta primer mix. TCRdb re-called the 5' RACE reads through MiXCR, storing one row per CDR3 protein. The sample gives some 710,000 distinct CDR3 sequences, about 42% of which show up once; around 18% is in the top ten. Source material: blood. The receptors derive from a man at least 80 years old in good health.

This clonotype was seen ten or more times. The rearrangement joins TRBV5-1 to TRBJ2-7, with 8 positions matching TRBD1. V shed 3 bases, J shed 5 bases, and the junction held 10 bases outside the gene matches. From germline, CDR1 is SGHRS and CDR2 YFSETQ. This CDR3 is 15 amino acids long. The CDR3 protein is CASSSRQGTHHEQYF. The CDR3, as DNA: TGCGCCAGCAGCTCAAGACAGGGGACTCATCACGAGCAGTACTTC.

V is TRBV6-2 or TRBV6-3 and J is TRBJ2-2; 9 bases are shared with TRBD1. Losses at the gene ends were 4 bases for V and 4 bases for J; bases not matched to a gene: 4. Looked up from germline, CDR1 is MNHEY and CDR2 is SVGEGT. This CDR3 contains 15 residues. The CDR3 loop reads CASSSGTGITGELFF. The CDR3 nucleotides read TGTGCCAGCAGTTCCGGGACAGGGATCACCGGGGAGCTGTTTTTT.

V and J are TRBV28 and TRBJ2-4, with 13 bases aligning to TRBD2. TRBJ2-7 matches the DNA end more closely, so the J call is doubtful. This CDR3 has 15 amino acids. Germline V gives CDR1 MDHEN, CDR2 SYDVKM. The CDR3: CASRIRLAGGYEQYF. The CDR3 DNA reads TGTGCCAGCAGGATCCGACTAGCGGGAGGCTACGAGCAGTACTTC.

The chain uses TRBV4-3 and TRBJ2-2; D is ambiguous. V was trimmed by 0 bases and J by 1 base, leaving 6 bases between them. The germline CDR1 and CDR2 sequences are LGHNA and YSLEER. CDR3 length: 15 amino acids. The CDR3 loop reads CASSQEVLNTGELFF. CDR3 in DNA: TGCGCCAGCAGCCAAGAAGTACTGAACACCGGGGAGCTGTTTTTT.

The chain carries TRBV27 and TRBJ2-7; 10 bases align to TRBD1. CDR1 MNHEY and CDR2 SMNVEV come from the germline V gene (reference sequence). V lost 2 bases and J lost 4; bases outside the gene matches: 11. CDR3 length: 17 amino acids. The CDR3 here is CASSLGPPGQGFYEQYF. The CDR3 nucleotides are TGTGCCAGCAGTTTAGGGCCCCCGGGACAGGGGTTTTACGAGCAGTACTTC.

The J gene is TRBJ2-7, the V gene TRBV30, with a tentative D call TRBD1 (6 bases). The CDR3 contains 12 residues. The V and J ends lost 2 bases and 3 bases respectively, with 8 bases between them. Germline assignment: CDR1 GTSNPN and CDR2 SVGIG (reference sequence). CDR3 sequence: CAWSTGNYEQYF. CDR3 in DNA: TGTGCCTGGAGTACAGGGAACTACGAGCAGTACTTC.

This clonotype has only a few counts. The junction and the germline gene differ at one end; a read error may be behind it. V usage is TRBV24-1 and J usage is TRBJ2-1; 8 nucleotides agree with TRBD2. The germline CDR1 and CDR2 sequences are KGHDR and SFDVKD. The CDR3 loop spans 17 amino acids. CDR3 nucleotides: TGTGCCACCAGTGATTCCGTCGGACCAGCGGGAGTAGATGAGCGGTTCTTC. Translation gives CATSDSVGPAGVDERFF.

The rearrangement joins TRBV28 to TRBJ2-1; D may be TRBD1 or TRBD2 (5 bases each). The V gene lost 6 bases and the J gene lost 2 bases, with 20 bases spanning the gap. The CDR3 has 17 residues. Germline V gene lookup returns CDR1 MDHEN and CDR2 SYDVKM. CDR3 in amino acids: CASSFMGRAETYNEQFF. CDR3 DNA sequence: TGTGCCAGCAGCTTTATGGGGCGGGCCGAAACCTACAATGAGCAGTTCTTC.

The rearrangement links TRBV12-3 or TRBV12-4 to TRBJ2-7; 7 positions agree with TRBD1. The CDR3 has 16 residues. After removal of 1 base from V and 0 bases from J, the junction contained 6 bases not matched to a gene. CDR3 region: CASSLVRTGLSYEQYF. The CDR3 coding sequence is TGTGCCAGCAGTTTAGTCCGGACAGGTCTCTCCTACGAGCAGTACTTC.

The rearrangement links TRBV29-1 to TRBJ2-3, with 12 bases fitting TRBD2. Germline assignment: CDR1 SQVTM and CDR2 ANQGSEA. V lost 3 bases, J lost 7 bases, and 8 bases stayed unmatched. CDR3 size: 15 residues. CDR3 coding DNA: TGCAGCGTTGACCTGACTAGCGGGAGAGCGTATACGCAGTATTTT. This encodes CSVDLTSGRAYTQYF.

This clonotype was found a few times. The CDR3, as DNA: TGTGCCAGCGGACAGGGGGGCTCCTACGAGCAGTACTTC. Amino acids: CASGQGGSYEQYF. This chain links TRBV12-3 or TRBV12-4 with TRBJ2-4, with TRBD1 matching 10 bases. The last part of the DNA fits TRBJ2-7 better; the J call may be wrong. CDR3 length equals 13 residues.

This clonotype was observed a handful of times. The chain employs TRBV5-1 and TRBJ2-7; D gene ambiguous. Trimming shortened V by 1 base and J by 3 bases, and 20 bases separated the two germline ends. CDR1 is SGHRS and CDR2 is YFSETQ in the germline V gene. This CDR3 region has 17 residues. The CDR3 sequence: CASSLSKGGFGVYEQYF. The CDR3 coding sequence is TGCGCCAGCAGCTTGTCTAAGGGCGGCTTTGGGGTCTACGAGCAGTACTTC.

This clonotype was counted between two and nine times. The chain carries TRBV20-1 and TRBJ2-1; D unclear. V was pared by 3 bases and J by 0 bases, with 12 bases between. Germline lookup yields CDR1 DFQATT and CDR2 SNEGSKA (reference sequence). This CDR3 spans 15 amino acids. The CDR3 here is CSARSDDSSYNEQFF. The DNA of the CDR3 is TGCAGTGCTAGGAGTGATGATAGCTCCTACAATGAGCAGTTCTTC.

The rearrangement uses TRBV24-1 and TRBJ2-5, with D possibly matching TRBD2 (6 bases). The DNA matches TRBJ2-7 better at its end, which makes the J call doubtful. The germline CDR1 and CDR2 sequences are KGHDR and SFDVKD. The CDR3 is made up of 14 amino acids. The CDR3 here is CATSDSVGGYEQYF. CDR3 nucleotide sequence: TGTGCCACCAGTGATTCCGTGGGGGGCTACGAGCAGTACTTC.

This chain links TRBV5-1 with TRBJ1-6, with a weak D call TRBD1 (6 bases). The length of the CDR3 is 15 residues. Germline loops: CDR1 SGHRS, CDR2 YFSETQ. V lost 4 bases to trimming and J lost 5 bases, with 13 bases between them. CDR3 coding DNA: TGCGCCAGCAGCGGCGGACAGATGGATAATTCACCCCTCCACTTT. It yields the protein CASSGGQMDNSPLHF.

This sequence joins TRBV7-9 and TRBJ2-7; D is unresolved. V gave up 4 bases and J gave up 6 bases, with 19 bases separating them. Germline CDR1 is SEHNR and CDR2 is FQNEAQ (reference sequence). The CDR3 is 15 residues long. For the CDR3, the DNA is TGTGCCAGCAGCTCACCCCGTCAGTTAATCGGCGAGCAGTACTTC. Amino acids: CASSSPRQLIGEQYF.

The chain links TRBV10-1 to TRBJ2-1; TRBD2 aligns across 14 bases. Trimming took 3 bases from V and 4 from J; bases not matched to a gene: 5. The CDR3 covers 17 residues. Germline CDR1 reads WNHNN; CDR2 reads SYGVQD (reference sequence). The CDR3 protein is CASSDSGLAGGYNEQFF. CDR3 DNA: TGCGCCAGCAGTGACTCCGGACTAGCGGGAGGTTACAATGAGCAGTTCTTC.

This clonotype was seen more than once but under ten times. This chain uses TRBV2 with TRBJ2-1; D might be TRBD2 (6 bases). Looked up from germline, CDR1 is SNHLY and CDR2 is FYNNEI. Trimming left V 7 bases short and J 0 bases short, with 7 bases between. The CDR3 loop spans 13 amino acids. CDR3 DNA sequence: TGTGCCAGCATGCGGGGCTCCTACAATGAGCAGTTCTTC. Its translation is CASMRGSYNEQFF.

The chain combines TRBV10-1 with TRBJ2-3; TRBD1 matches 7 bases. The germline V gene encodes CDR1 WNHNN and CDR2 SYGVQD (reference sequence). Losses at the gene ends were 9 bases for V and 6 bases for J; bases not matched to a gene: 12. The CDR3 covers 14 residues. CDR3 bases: TGCGCCAGAAATACACAGGGGCGTGGGGATACGCAGTATTTT. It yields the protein CARNTQGRGDTQYF.

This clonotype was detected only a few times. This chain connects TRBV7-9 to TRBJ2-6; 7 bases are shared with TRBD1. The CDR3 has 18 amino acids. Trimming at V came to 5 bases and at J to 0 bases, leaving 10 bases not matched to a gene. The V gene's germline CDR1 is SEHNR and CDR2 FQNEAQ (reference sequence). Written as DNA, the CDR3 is TGTGCCAGCAGCCCCTCTACTGGGGACAGCTCTGGGGCCAACGTCCTGACTTTC. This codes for CASSPSTGDSSGANVLTF.

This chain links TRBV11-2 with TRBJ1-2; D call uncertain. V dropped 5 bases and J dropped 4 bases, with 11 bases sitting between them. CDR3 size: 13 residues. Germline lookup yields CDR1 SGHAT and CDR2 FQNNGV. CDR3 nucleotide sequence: TGTGCCAGCAGCGTAGGGTGGGGCTATGGCTACACCTTC. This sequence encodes CASSVGWGYGYTF. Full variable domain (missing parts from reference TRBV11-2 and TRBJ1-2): EAGVAQSPRYKIIEKRQSVAFWCNPISGHATLYWYQQILGQGPKLLIQFQNNGVVDDSQLPKDRFSAERLKGVDSTLKIQPAKLEDSAVYLCASSVGWGYGYTFGSGTRLTVV.

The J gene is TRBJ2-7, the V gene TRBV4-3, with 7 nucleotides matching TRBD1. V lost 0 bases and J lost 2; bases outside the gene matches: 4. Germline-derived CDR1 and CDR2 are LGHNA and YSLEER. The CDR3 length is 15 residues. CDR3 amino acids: CASSQDWGTAYEQYF. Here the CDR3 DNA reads TGCGCCAGCAGCCAAGATTGGGGGACAGCCTACGAGCAGTACTTC.

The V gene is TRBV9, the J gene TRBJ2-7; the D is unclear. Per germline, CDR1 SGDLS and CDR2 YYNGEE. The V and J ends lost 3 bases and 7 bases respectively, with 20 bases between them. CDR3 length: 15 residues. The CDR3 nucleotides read TGTGCCAGCAGCGCAAGAGAGAAAGCCTACAATGAGCAGTACTTC. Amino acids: CASSAREKAYNEQYF.

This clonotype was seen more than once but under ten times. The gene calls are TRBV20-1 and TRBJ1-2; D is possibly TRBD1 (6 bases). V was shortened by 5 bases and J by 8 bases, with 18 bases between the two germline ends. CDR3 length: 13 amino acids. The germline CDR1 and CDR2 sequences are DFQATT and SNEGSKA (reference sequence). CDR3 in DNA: TGCAGTGCTTACAGGGATCTCCAGAAAGGCTACACCTTC. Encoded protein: CSAYRDLQKGYTF.

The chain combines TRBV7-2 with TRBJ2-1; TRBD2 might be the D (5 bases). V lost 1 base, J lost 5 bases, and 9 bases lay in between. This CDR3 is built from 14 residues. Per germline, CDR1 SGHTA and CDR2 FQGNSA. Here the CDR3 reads CASSLGRFHNEQFF. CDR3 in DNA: TGTGCCAGCAGCTTAGGGAGGTTCCACAATGAGCAGTTCTTC.